The 7 T cell receptor beta chains listed next were all sequenced from one sample in a study of regulatory T cells in long-lasting Graves disease (dated by TCRdb to about 2021). The time point label here, explained by the study, means: newly diagnosed GD, antithyroid drugs for less than 3 months. RNA was extracted from PBMCs in TRIzol for both TCR sequencing and RNA sequencing. Libraries were made using multiplex PCR. Instrument on record: Illumina HiSeq 4000. CDR3 regions were amplified by Arm-PCR with iRepertoire HTBI primers to construct TCR beta libraries. TCRdb ran its own pipeline on the public reads, namely fastp trimming at Q25 and MiXCR clone calling, and kept in-frame beta chains. Rows are combined by CDR3 protein, so each entry shows the most common genes and DNA. The sample contains approximately 230,000 distinct CDR3 sequences, around 20% of them found a single time. The ten biggest clones cover around 20% of the sample.

The sample was peripheral blood mononuclear cells (PBMCs), taken at new diagnosis, from a patient treated with antithyroid drugs. Every receptor here comes from a female donor with Graves disease.

The table lists this clonotype with many counts. V and J are TRBV12-3 or TRBV12-4 and TRBJ2-3, with D perhaps being TRBD1 or TRBD2 (6 bases each). This CDR3 comprises 14 residues. Trimming removed 4 bases at V and 8 bases at J, with 16 bases between. CDR3 nucleotide sequence: TGTGCCAGCAGTTGGGGGGCTTATGGGGGTACGCAGTATTTT. It codes for CASSWGAYGGTQYF.

This clonotype has a count of ten or more. J is TRBJ2-1 and V is TRBV27; 14 nucleotides match TRBD2. Germline V gives CDR1 MNHEY, CDR2 SMNVEV (reference sequence). V was clipped by 6 bases and J by 0 bases; unmatched bases: 4. This CDR3 is 17 amino acids long. The CDR3 nucleotides read TGTGCCAGCAGGAAGACTAGCGGGAGGGGCTCCTACAATGAGCAGTTCTTC. This encodes CASRKTSGRGSYNEQFF.

In its sample, this clonotype was seen many times. Written as DNA, the CDR3 is TGTGCCAGCAGCCCGAAGGGACAGTCCTATGGCTACACCTTC. Protein: CASSPKGQSYGYTF. The chain carries TRBV9 and TRBJ1-2, with TRBD1 matching 7 bases. V shed 4 bases and J 4 bases; nucleotides not matched to a gene: 7. Germline CDR1 SGDLS, CDR2 YYNGEE. CDR3 size: 14 residues.

This clonotype was picked up many times. J is TRBJ1-1 and V is TRBV30; unclear D gene. This CDR3 has 13 residues. Germline V gene sequence: CDR1 GTSNPN, CDR2 SVGIG (reference sequence). Trimming cost V 4 bases and J 6 bases, with 15 bases left between them. The chain's CDR3 is CAWNLLRAAEAFF. CDR3 DNA: TGTGCCTGGAATCTGCTGAGAGCGGCTGAAGCTTTCTTT. The full variable domain, in which reference TRBV30 and TRBJ1-1 provide the parts outside the CDR3, is SQTIHQWPATLVQPVGSPLSLECTVEGTSNPNLYWYRQAAGRGLQLLFYSVGIGQISSEVPQNLSASRPQDRQFILSSKKLLLSDSGFYLCAWNLLRAAEAFFGQGTRLTVV.

This rearrangement joins TRBV24-1 to TRBJ2-6; D uncertain. The V gene's germline CDR1 is KGHDR and CDR2 SFDVKD. Trimming took off 1 base at V and 1 base at J, with 16 bases between the two ends. There are 19 residues in the CDR3. Written as DNA, the CDR3 is TGTGCCACCAGTGATTTTAGGCCTGGCCGGCGTTCTGGGGCCAACGTCCTGACTTTC. As protein: CATSDFRPGRRSGANVLTF.

This clonotype was found many times. V and J are TRBV11-2 and TRBJ2-6; 7 bases are shared with TRBD1. J gave up 1 base and V 5 bases, and 23 bases lay outside the gene matches. This CDR3 has 22 amino acids. The V gene's germline CDR1 is SGHAT and CDR2 FQNNGV. The CDR3 region is CASSTRRGQWLFEASGANVLTF. DNA for the CDR3: TGTGCCAGCAGCACCCGCCGGGGACAGTGGTTATTTGAAGCGTCTGGGGCCAACGTCCTGACTTTC.

In this sample, this clonotype turned up many times. The V gene is TRBV20-1, the J gene TRBJ2-4; D not certain. The CDR3 extends over 15 amino acids. V gave up 1 base and J gave up 6 bases, with 16 bases separating them. Germline V gene data show CDR1 as DFQATT and CDR2 as SNEGSKA (reference sequence). Here the CDR3 DNA reads TGCAGTGCTAGAGGCGGTGCAAGGACGGGAAACATTCAGTACTTC. Amino acids: CSARGGARTGNIQYF.